The source of this T cell receptor (beta chain) is a study of tumor and adjacent non-tumor tissue in lung cancer. Overall study results and limits: In normal lung, the top 100 clones were significantly more dominant than in tumor. Significantly higher TCR diversity was found in tumor than normal lung. Patients with more diverse tumor TCRs had worse survival.

Three rounds of nested PCR, following a modified ARM-PCR protocol, produced the TCRbeta library. TCRdb analysed the multiplex PCR reads with MiXCR anew, one entry per CDR3 protein. Seen here are approximately 76,000 distinct CDR3 sequences, approximately 71% observed once, and the top ten hold roughly an eighth. This sample's RNA came from whole unsorted tissue. Newly diagnosed lung cancer patients had thoracic surgery in China, August–November 2014, without prior chemotherapy. Germline V lookup: CDR1 SQVTM, CDR2 ANQGSEA. The length of the CDR3 is 13 residues. As concerns this clonotype: The antigen is undetermined. Since no conserved phenylalanine or tryptophan closes the CDR3, a read error is the likely cause.

The chain links TRBV29-1 to TRBJ2-1, with D possibly being TRBD1 (5 bases). The receptor was derived from a woman in her 70s with non-small cell lung cancer. The source material was lung tumor tissue. The CDR3 DNA sequence: TGCGGCGTAAAACGGCAGGGCATAAAAGAGCAGTTCGTC. Residues: CGVKRQGIKEQFV.